This passage covers 28 T cell receptor beta chains from one sample sequenced in a study of OX40 agonist ivuxolimab in advanced cancers. The data were produced by immunoSEQ multiplex PCR, yet TCRdb's version contains in-frame clones alone and is incomplete. There are over 65,000 clones in the sample; 92% occur only once, and roughly 11% lies in the top ten. The sequenced sample was CD4+ or CD8+ T cells sorted from blood, obtained in a trial of the OX40 agonist ivuxolimab. These receptors all stem from an adult with an advanced solid tumor such as melanoma, head and neck, liver or kidney cancer.

The rearrangement links TRBV9 to TRBJ2-2; 9 positions match TRBD1. Trimming cost V 4 bases and J 5 bases; bases outside gene matches: 6. In germline, CDR1 is SGDLS, CDR2 YYNGEE. This CDR3 is built from 15 residues. CDR3 sequence (DNA): TGTGCCAGCAGCCAGACAGGGGGAAGGACCGGGGAGCTGTTTTTT. This translates into CASSQTGGRTGELFF.

The chain couples TRBV7-9 to TRBJ2-7; D is unclear. Germline values: CDR1 SEHNR, CDR2 FQNEAQ (reference sequence). V shed 5 bases and J shed 5 bases, with 13 bases lying between them. The CDR3 extends over 13 amino acids. As DNA, the CDR3 is TGTGCCAGCAGCCCGGTCCTGGTGGACGAGCAGTACTTC. Residues: CASSPVLVDEQYF.

In nucleotides, the CDR3 is TGTGCCAGCAGCTCTGTTGGCACCCCAGGGGGAGAGACCCAGTACTTC. The encoded protein is CASSSVGTPGGETQYF. V and J are TRBV5-4 and TRBJ2-5; 7 nucleotides agree with TRBD1. Germline V gene sequence: CDR1 SGHNT, CDR2 YYREEE (reference sequence). Losses at the gene ends were 3 bases for V and 4 bases for J; bases not matched to a gene: 12. The CDR3 runs 16 residues. The full variable domain, in which reference TRBV5-4 and TRBJ2-5 provide the parts outside the CDR3, is ETGVTQSPTHLIKTRGQQVTLRCSSQSGHNTVSWYQQALGQGPQFIFQYYREEENGRGNFPPRFSGLQFPNYSSELNVNALELDDSALYLCASSSVGTPGGETQYFGPGTRLLVL.

The chain uses TRBV6-4 and TRBJ1-5; TRBD1 agrees at 10 bases. This CDR3 contains 18 residues. V lost 6 bases, J lost 0 bases, and 11 bases stayed unmatched. Germline V gives CDR1 MRHNA, CDR2 SNTAGT. CDR3: CASRVTAGTGVSNQPQHF. CDR3 DNA sequence: TGTGCCAGCAGGGTCACTGCGGGGACAGGGGTTAGCAATCAGCCCCAGCATTTT.

The chain uses TRBV5-1 and TRBJ2-1; D not certain. The CDR3 runs 13 residues. Germline CDR1 and CDR2: SGHRS and YFSETQ. Trimming cost V 2 bases and J 4 bases, with 7 bases left between them. The CDR3 DNA reads as TGCGCCAGCAGCTTTTTACAGTACAATGAGCAGTTCTTC. Its protein product is CASSFLQYNEQFF.

The chain combines TRBV11-3 with TRBJ2-1, with D unclear. The CDR3 is 14 residues long. The V and J ends lost 5 bases and 0 bases respectively, with 8 bases between them. CDR1 is SGHNT, CDR2 YENEEA, per germline. The CDR3 reads CASSPHSSYNEQFF. In DNA, the CDR3 is TGTGCCAGCAGCCCACATAGCTCCTACAATGAGCAGTTCTTC.

The rearrangement joins TRBV6-1 to TRBJ2-1, with TRBD2 matching over 11 bases. The CDR3 has 15 amino acids. The V and J ends lost 0 bases and 6 bases, in that order; junction bases with no gene match: 1. Per the germline V gene, CDR1 is MNHNS and CDR2 is SASEGT. The CDR3 reads CASSEASGGANEQFF. The CDR3 DNA reads TGTGCCAGCAGTGAAGCTAGCGGGGGGGCCAATGAGCAGTTCTTC.

This clone was found a few times. The chain uses TRBV7-2 and TRBJ1-2, with no clear D. CDR3 length: 14 residues. The V gene lost 5 bases and the J gene lost 4 bases, with 14 bases spanning the gap. Germline values: CDR1 SGHTA, CDR2 FQGNSA. The DNA for the CDR3 is TGTGCCAGCAGCCTCCGCGAAGGGCGCTATGGCTACACCTTC. Amino acids: CASSLREGRYGYTF.

The rearrangement links TRBV20-1 to TRBJ2-5, with TRBD1 identical over 9 bases. Unmatched junction bases numbered 0, after V lost 3 bases and J lost 7 bases. The CDR3 loop spans 11 amino acids. Germline CDR1 reads DFQATT; CDR2 reads SNEGSKA (reference sequence). The CDR3 bases are TGCAGTGCTAGGACAGGGGGGACCCAGTACTTC. This codes for CSARTGGTQYF.

The V call is TRBV19, the J call TRBJ1-3; the D gene is possibly TRBD1 (5 bases). This CDR3 comprises 16 residues. V lost 1 base, J lost 4 bases, and 14 bases lay in between. CDR1 and CDR2 from the germline V gene are LNHDA and SQIVND (reference sequence). The CDR3 sequence: CASSIVGQTTGNTIYF. In DNA, the CDR3 is TGTGCCAGTAGTATAGTGGGGCAGACAACCGGAAACACCATATATTTT.

The chain couples TRBV10-3 to TRBJ1-1; unclear D gene. Germline CDR1 and CDR2: ENHRY and SYGVKD. The CDR3 extends over 14 amino acids. V lost 2 bases and J lost 5, with 12 bases in between. CDR3 residues: CAISERTVGTEAFF. CDR3 sequence (DNA): TGTGCCATCAGTGAGCGGACGGTGGGGACTGAAGCTTTCTTT.

The chain employs TRBV7-9 and TRBJ1-1; 9 bases match TRBD1. Trimming removed 3 bases from V and 3 bases from J; junction bases left unmatched: 5. This CDR3 has 15 residues. Looked up from germline, CDR1 is SEHNR and CDR2 is FQNEAQ (reference sequence). The DNA for the CDR3 is TGTGCCAGCAGCTTCTACAGGGGGCTGGACACTGAAGCTTTCTTT. Its protein is CASSFYRGLDTEAFF.

This clone has a handful of counts. The chain employs TRBV4-3 and TRBJ2-7; TRBD1 agrees at 11 bases. J gave up 8 bases and V 8 bases, and 11 bases lay outside the gene matches. CDR1 is LGHNA and CDR2 is YSLEER in the germline V gene. The CDR3 totals 14 residues. In nucleotides, the CDR3 is TGCGCCAGCTCAGGAGGGGGACAGGGGGGAAAGCAGTACTTC. It encodes CASSGGGQGGKQYF.

The chain combines TRBV10-3 with TRBJ1-5; 7 bases fit TRBD1. CDR1 and CDR2 from the germline V gene are ENHRY and SYGVKD. CDR3 size: 16 residues. After removal of 2 bases from V and 6 bases from J, the junction contained 10 bases not matched to a gene. The CDR3 here is CAISEVWGTAGQPQHF. The CDR3 region has the DNA TGTGCCATCAGTGAGGTTTGGGGGACAGCAGGTCAGCCCCAGCATTTT.

The CDR3 loop is CASSGTHSLNYGYTF. The CDR3 coding sequence is TGCGCCAGCAGCGGGACTCACAGCTTAAACTATGGCTACACCTTC. The V gene is TRBV5-1, the J gene TRBJ1-2, with a tentative D call TRBD1 (5 bases). V shed 4 bases and J shed 2 bases, with 15 bases lying between them. Germline V gives CDR1 SGHRS, CDR2 YFSETQ. The CDR3 has 15 amino acids. Drawing the rest from reference TRBV5-1 and TRBJ1-2, the complete variable domain is KAGVTQTPRYLIKTRGQQVTLSCSPISGHRSVSWYQQTPGQGLQFLFEYFSETQRNKGNFPGRFSGRQFSNSRSEMNVSTLELGDSALYLCASSGTHSLNYGYTFGSGTRLTVV.

The genes are TRBV2 and TRBJ2-7; D tentatively fits TRBD1 or TRBD2 (7 bases each). This CDR3 contains 14 residues. V lost 6 bases to trimming and J lost 3 bases, with 15 bases between them. Germline lookup yields CDR1 SNHLY and CDR2 FYNNEI. CDR3 nucleotides: TGTGCCAGCAGCAGGGGGGGGAACTACTACGAGCAGTACTTC. Amino acid sequence: CASSRGGNYYEQYF.

V is TRBV4-2 and J is TRBJ2-7, with TRBD1 as a possible D gene (5 bases). The germline V gene has CDR1 LGHNA and CDR2 YNFKEQ. There are 13 residues in the CDR3. With 0 bases removed from V and 9 bases from J, the gap between germline ends came to 12 bases. The CDR3: CASSQDSGYRQYF. CDR3 coding DNA: TGTGCCAGCAGCCAAGATTCAGGGTATCGGCAGTACTTC.

The chain carries TRBV5-5 and TRBJ2-7, with 8 positions matching TRBD1. Germline V gives CDR1 SGHKS, CDR2 YYEKEE (reference sequence). The CDR3 contains 14 residues. The V and J ends lost 4 bases and 7 bases, in that order; junction bases with no gene match: 10. In DNA form, the CDR3 reads TGTGCCAGCAGCAGCAGGGGGCGGGTAGATGAGCAGTACTTC. This translates into CASSSRGRVDEQYF. Drawing the rest from reference TRBV5-5 and TRBJ2-7, the complete variable domain is DAGVTQSPTHLIKTRGQQVTLRCSPISGHKSVSWYQQVLGQGPQFIFQYYEKEERGRGNFPDRFSARQFPNYSSELNVNALLLGDSALYLCASSSRGRVDEQYFGPGTRLTVT.

The rearrangement links TRBV7-8 to TRBJ2-5; D is ambiguous. There are 11 residues in the CDR3. V lost 2 bases and J 7 bases, leaving 5 bases between the germline ends. Germline V gene sequence: CDR1 SGHVS, CDR2 FQNEAQ. CDR3 loop: CASSLSGTQYF. Here the CDR3 DNA reads TGTGCCAGCAGCTTAAGTGGGACCCAGTACTTC.

This sequence joins TRBV19 and TRBJ2-7; no reliable D call. The V and J ends lost 2 bases and 2 bases respectively, with 4 bases between them. This CDR3 spans 12 amino acids. CDR1 and CDR2 from the germline V gene are LNHDA and SQIVND (reference sequence). DNA for the CDR3: TGTGCCAGTAGTATAAACCCCTACGAGCAGTACTTC. The encoded protein is CASSINPYEQYF.

V usage is TRBV7-8 and J usage is TRBJ2-7; 9 nucleotides match TRBD1. Losses at the gene ends were 5 bases for V and 2 bases for J; bases not matched to a gene: 4. Germline CDR1 SGHVS, CDR2 FQNEAQ. This CDR3 is 14 amino acids long. DNA for the CDR3: TGTGCCAGCAGCCACGACAGGGGGGCCTACGAGCAGTACTTC. This sequence encodes CASSHDRGAYEQYF.

The chain employs TRBV10-3 and TRBJ2-5; 8 bases map to TRBD2. Trimming took 3 bases from V and 3 from J; bases not matched to a gene: 3. The CDR3 runs to 14 residues. CDR1 ENHRY and CDR2 SYGVKD come from the germline V gene. The CDR3 nucleotides are TGTGCCATCAGTGATCCAGCGGGGGAAGAGACCCAGTACTTC. Its translation: CAISDPAGEETQYF.

This chain uses TRBV6-6 with TRBJ1-2, with a tentative D call TRBD1 (5 bases). V gave up 0 bases and J gave up 6 bases, with 8 bases separating them. This CDR3 has 13 amino acids. Looked up from germline, CDR1 is MNHNY and CDR2 is SVGAGI (reference sequence). The CDR3 here is CASSYSAGNGYTF. The CDR3 DNA reads TGTGCCAGCAGTTACTCCGCAGGGAATGGCTACACCTTC.

V is TRBV13 and J is TRBJ2-3, with a weak D call TRBD2 (5 bases). The CDR3 consists of 12 residues. Trimming took off 5 bases at V and 5 bases at J, with 8 bases between the two ends. CDR1 PRHDT and CDR2 FYEKMQ come from the germline V gene (reference sequence). DNA of the CDR3: TGTGCCAGCAGCCGCCGGGGAGATACGCAGTATTTT. This translates into CASSRRGDTQYF.

The V gene is TRBV13, the J gene TRBJ2-3; D is ambiguous. CDR1 and CDR2 (germline): PRHDT, FYEKMQ (reference sequence). Trimming took 0 bases from V and 4 from J, leaving 8 bases between them. The CDR3 spans 14 residues. The CDR3 bases are TGTGCCAGCAGCTTAGGAATCTTCCCAGATACGCAGTATTTT. This gives the protein CASSLGIFPDTQYF.

CDR3 in amino acids: CASRFEIYSYEQYF. The CDR3 DNA follows: TGTGCCAGCAGATTTGAGATCTACTCCTACGAGCAGTACTTC. The V call is TRBV5-5, the J call TRBJ2-7; D is undetermined. The CDR3 runs to 14 residues. Germline V gene data show CDR1 as SGHKS and CDR2 as YYEKEE (reference sequence). The V end was cut by 5 bases, the J end by 0 bases, with 12 bases between.

V is TRBV27 and J is TRBJ2-7, with no clear D. Looked up from germline, CDR1 is MNHEY and CDR2 is SMNVEV (reference sequence). V was pared by 6 bases and J by 0 bases, with 21 bases between. The CDR3 covers 17 residues. Here the CDR3 DNA reads TGTGCCAGCAGGAAGAGGTATGCCGAAGAATCCTCCTACGAGCAGTACTTC. Protein sequence: CASRKRYAEESSYEQYF.

This clone was detected only a few times. The rearrangement joins TRBV2 to TRBJ1-6; D unclear. The CDR3 has 16 residues. V was cut by 2 bases and J by 0 bases, with 8 bases left in between. Germline V lookup: CDR1 SNHLY, CDR2 FYNNEI. Here the CDR3 reads CASSEFWSSYNSPLHF. The CDR3 DNA sequence: TGTGCCAGCAGTGAATTTTGGAGCTCCTATAATTCACCCCTCCACTTT.